The rows below give T cell receptor beta chains drawn from one sample of a study of tumor-infiltrating lymphocytes in localized non-small cell lung cancer. Measured with immunoSEQ multiplex PCR; TCRdb has only the in-frame clones, and not every one. The sample shows 2,500 to 3,000 clones, 55% to 65% of them seen only once. Sequencing input: uninvolved lung tissue not adjacent to the tumor. The origin of the receptors is a human donor with non-small cell lung cancer. Each CDR3 is given with its conserved first and last residue. D genes are given only for firm matches. Clone size, where shown, is once, few, many, or a class for clones that have expanded.

J | size | V | D | DNA | CDR3
TRBJ2-2 | NA | TRBV9 | NA | TGTGCCAGCAATGACGGGAGCGGGGAGCTGTTTTTT | CASNDGSGELFF
TRBJ2-7 | few | TRBV4-2 | TRBD1 | TGTGCCAGCAGCCAAGATAGGGGGACAGGGGGCTACGAGCAGTACTTC | CASSQDRGTGGYEQYF
TRBJ1-1 | NA | TRBV5-1 | TRBD1 | TGCGCCAGCAGCGTGACAGGGGGGGAAGGCACTGAAGCTTTCTTT | CASSVTGGEGTEAFF
TRBJ2-7 | NA | TRBV7-9 | NA | TGTGCCAGCAGCGGCAGGATCTCCTACGAGCAGTACTTC | CASSGRISYEQYF
TRBJ2-5 | few | TRBV5-4 | NA | TGTGCCAGCAGCTCATCGGCACCCCAAGAGACCCAGTACTTC | CASSSSAPQETQYF
TRBJ1-4 | NA | TRBV7-8 | NA | TGTGCCAGCAGTCTGGGGGGAGTAGGTGAAAAACTGTTTTTT | CASSLGGVGEKLFF
TRBJ2-6 | NA | TRBV6-4 | NA | TGTGCCAGCAGTGACAAATCTGGGGCCAACGTCCTGACTTTC | CASSDKSGANVLTF
TRBJ2-7 | NA | TRBV11-2 | NA | TGTGCCAGCAGCTTATCGGGACACAACTACGAGCAGTACTTC | CASSLSGHNYEQYF
TRBJ2-3 | few | TRBV19 | NA | TGTGCCAGTATGGCTCGGGCCACAGATACGCAGTATTTT | CASMARATDTQYF
TRBJ2-1 | NA | TRBV7-8 | TRBD2 | TGTGCCAGCAGCTTAAGTCGGCTAGCGGCCAGGGCAAGGGACAATGAGCAGTTCTTC | CASSLSRLAARARDNEQFF
TRBJ1-1 | few | TRBV5-1 | TRBD1 | TGCGCCAGCAGCCGGGGACAGGTGAATGAAGCTTTCTTT | CASSRGQVNEAFF
TRBJ2-3 | NA | TRBV4-1 | NA | TGCGCCAGCAGCCAAGGCGGACTACTCACAGATACGCAGTATTTT | CASSQGGLLTDTQYF
TRBJ1-2 | NA | TRBV9 | NA | TGTGCCAGCAGCGTAGGATCGAGTTCGTCCTATGGCTACACCTTC | CASSVGSSSSYGYTF
TRBJ1-1 | NA | TRBV20-1 | NA | TGCAGTGCTAGTGCCCCGAGTGAAGCTTTCTTT | CSASAPSEAFF
TRBJ2-5 | NA | TRBV28 | TRBD1 | TGTGCCAGCAGTCCCCTAACAGGGGGCGTAGAGACCCAGTACTTC | CASSPLTGGVETQYF
TRBJ2-7 | NA | TRBV29-1 | TRBD1 | TGCAGCGTTGCGCAGGGGGAGAGGTACGAGCAGTACTTC | CSVAQGERYEQYF
TRBJ2-7 | NA | TRBV7-6 | NA | TGTGCCAGCAGCTTAAGGGGGGCTAGCGGTCCCTACGAGCAGTACTTC | CASSLRGASGPYEQYF
TRBJ1-2 | few | TRBV27 | NA | TGTGCCAGGGAAGGGCCGAACTATGGCTACACCTTC | CAREGPNYGYTF
TRBJ1-5 | NA | TRBV15 | TRBD1 | TGTGCCACCAGTAGGACAGGGGGGAATCAGCCCCAGCATTTT | CATSRTGGNQPQHF
TRBJ2-3 | NA | TRBV5-1 | NA | TGCGCCAGCAGCTTGGGCGCGGCACGCACAGATACGCAGTATTTT | CASSLGAARTDTQYF
TRBJ1-2 | NA | TRBV30 | TRBD1 | TGTGCCTGGAGTGCCCGATGGGACAGGGAACCTTATGGCTACACCTTC | CAWSARWDREPYGYTF
TRBJ2-5 | NA | TRBV2 | NA | TGTGCCAGCATTCGGGGCCCCTATGGGGACCAAGAGACCCAGTACTTC | CASIRGPYGDQETQYF
TRBJ1-1 | few | TRBV19 | TRBD1 | TGTGCCAGTAGTATTGAACTCAACAGGGGAAACACTGAAGCTTTCTTT | CASSIELNRGNTEAFF
TRBJ2-1 | NA | TRBV7-8 | NA | TGTGCCAGCAGCGGGGGTCGCTCCTACAATGAGCAGTTCTTC | CASSGGRSYNEQFF